The source of this T cell receptor beta chain is a study of T cell repertoires in aging, cancer and after chemotherapy. Overall study context: Donors were grouped into six age bands spanning 30 or younger through 70 or older.

Findings of the study overall: The repertoire data cannot show anything about immunological memory following chemotherapy. Rebound thymic output was suggested by rising median generation probability during chemotherapy in each cancer cohort. In cancer patients, declining TCR diversity with age involved lost richness and lost evenness.

After removal of 8 bases from V and 3 bases from J, the junction contained 9 bases not matched to a gene. Germline assignment: CDR1 MDHEN and CDR2 SYDVKM. This CDR3 is built from 15 residues. TCR beta rearrangements were amplified from peripheral blood genomic DNA. As regards this clonotype: Antigen: not known.

A mixed TRB-A/B primer pool amplified rearranged TRB by multiplex touch-down PCR. TCRdb processed the multiplex PCR reads anew with MiXCR; each CDR3 protein has one entry. The sample has roughly 6,200 distinct CDR3 sequences; 25% to 30% are singletons. What was sequenced was blood. The source of this sequence is a human donor in good health. V and J are TRBV28 and TRBJ1-4; 7 positions match TRBD1. CDR3 in DNA: TGTGCCAGCGGTGAAGGGGGCGCGGCTAATGAAAAACTGTTTTTT. It yields the protein CASGEGGAANEKLFF.